Below, 25 T cell receptor beta chains from the same sample are listed, as sequenced in a study of blood T cell repertoires in COVID-19. Assay: immunoSEQ multiplex PCR; the TCRdb copy retains only in-frame clones and omits some. Of roughly 130,000 clones in the sample, around 80% were seen once. The sample comprised peripheral blood. All receptors derive from a man aged 65 to 79 with acute or convalescent COVID-19.

The gene calls are TRBV9 and TRBJ2-5, with 11 bases aligning to TRBD2. The CDR3 consists of 16 residues. Germline values: CDR1 SGDLS, CDR2 YYNGEE. J was trimmed by 4 bases and V by 2 bases; bases with no gene match: 7. The DNA of the CDR3 is TGTGCCAGCAGCGTTGCTAGCGGGGGGCCTGGAGAGACCCAGTACTTC. Translation: CASSVASGGPGETQYF.

The chain uses TRBV19 and TRBJ2-1; 8 bases fit TRBD2. The CDR3 is 14 residues long. V shed 5 bases, J shed 6 bases, and the junction held 6 bases outside the gene matches. Germline loops: CDR1 LNHDA, CDR2 SQIVND (reference sequence). The CDR3 DNA is TGTGCCAGTAGTCCGGCGGGGGGTCTCAATGAGCAGTTCTTC. This codes for CASSPAGGLNEQFF.

The CDR3: CASSFIRRGEQYF. In DNA, the CDR3 is TGTGCCAGCAGCTTTATCCGTAGGGGTGAGCAGTACTTC. The chain couples TRBV27 to TRBJ2-7; weak D call: TRBD1 (5 bases). The germline V and J ends were trimmed by 6 bases and 7 bases, with 16 bases remaining between them. Germline V gives CDR1 MNHEY, CDR2 SMNVEV (reference sequence). The CDR3 extends over 13 amino acids.

The chain joins TRBV5-6 to TRBJ1-2; weak D call: TRBD1 (6 bases). CDR3 length equals 13 residues. CDR1 and CDR2 from the germline V gene are SGHDT and YYEEEE. The germline V and J ends were trimmed by 4 bases and 10 bases, with 17 bases remaining between them. The CDR3 bases are TGTGCCAGCAGCCCCCCCCAGGGGAGAGCCTACACCTTC. Amino acid sequence: CASSPPQGRAYTF. The variable domain in full, completed from reference TRBV5-6 and TRBJ1-2, reads DAGVTQSPTHLIKTRGQQVTLRCSPKSGHDTVSWYQQALGQGPQFIFQYYEEEERQRGNFPDRFSGHQFPNYSSELNVNALLLGDSALYLCASSPPQGRAYTFGSGTRLTVV.

The CDR3 DNA sequence: TGTGCCAGCAGTATGAGGGGGTCAGCGGAGACCCAGTACTTC. This translates into CASSMRGSAETQYF. This sequence joins TRBV5-4 and TRBJ2-5; possibly TRBD1 for D (6 bases). This CDR3 is built from 14 residues. In germline, CDR1 is SGHNT, CDR2 YYREEE (reference sequence). The V end was cut by 5 bases, the J end by 5 bases, with 16 bases between.

This chain connects TRBV5-1 to TRBJ2-3; TRBD1 matches 11 bases. J gave up 3 bases and V 4 bases, and 7 bases lay outside the gene matches. Germline lookup yields CDR1 SGHRS and CDR2 YFSETQ. CDR3 length: 16 amino acids. In nucleotides, the CDR3 is TGCGCCAGCAGCGCCGGGACAGGGGGTTTTACAGATACGCAGTATTTT. It codes for CASSAGTGGFTDTQYF.

The V gene is TRBV2, the J gene TRBJ2-6; the D gene is possibly TRBD2 (5 bases). CDR1 SNHLY and CDR2 FYNNEI come from the germline V gene. V was shortened by 3 bases and J by 2 bases, with 8 bases between the two germline ends. This CDR3 contains 15 residues. The CDR3 region has the DNA TGTGCCAGCAGTGACCTCGGGGCTGGGGCCAACGTCCTGACTTTC. Protein sequence: CASSDLGAGANVLTF. The whole variable domain, remainder taken from reference TRBV2 and TRBJ2-6, is EPEVTQTPSHQVTQMGQEVILRCVPISNHLYFYWYRQILGQKVEFLVSFYNNEISEKSEIFDDQFSVERPDGSNFTLKIRSTKLEDSAMYFCASSDLGAGANVLTFGAGSRLTVL.

The chain combines TRBV9 with TRBJ2-7; 7 nucleotides align to TRBD1. J lost 2 bases, V lost 2 bases, and 4 bases had no gene match. The CDR3 is made up of 14 amino acids. Germline V gene sequence: CDR1 SGDLS, CDR2 YYNGEE. The CDR3 DNA is TGTGCCAGCAGCGTCGGGACAGCGACCTACGAGCAGTACTTC. It encodes CASSVGTATYEQYF.

V is TRBV3-1 (or the pseudogene TRBV3-2) and J is TRBJ2-3, with TRBD2 matching 10 bases. The germline V gene has CDR1 LGHDT and CDR2 YNNKEL (reference sequence). V shed 8 bases and J 9 bases; nucleotides not matched to a gene: 11. The CDR3 runs to 14 residues. CDR3 sequence reads: CASRLASGGRTQYF. In DNA, the CDR3 is TGTGCCAGCCGTCTGGCTAGCGGGGGAAGGACGCAGTATTTT.

CDR3 residues: CASSAEMNTEAFF. For the CDR3, the DNA is TGCGCCAGCAGCGCGGAAATGAACACTGAAGCTTTCTTT. This chain joins TRBV10-2 and TRBJ1-1; D remains ambiguous. The CDR3 has 13 residues. V gave up 6 bases and J gave up 0 bases, with 8 bases separating them. Germline CDR1 WSHSY, CDR2 SAAADI.

The rearrangement uses TRBV9 and TRBJ2-5; possible D gene TRBD2, 7 bases. This CDR3 is 15 amino acids long. Germline CDR1 SGDLS, CDR2 YYNGEE. V was shortened by 3 bases and J by 5 bases, with 17 bases between the two germline ends. In DNA, the CDR3 is TGTGCCAGCAGCGGACGACGAGGGGGGGGCGAGACCCAGTACTTC. Amino acids: CASSGRRGGGETQYF.

The chain employs TRBV29-1 and TRBJ2-3; 9 bases are shared with TRBD2. Germline V gene sequence: CDR1 SQVTM, CDR2 ANQGSEA. J was trimmed by 7 bases and V by 6 bases; bases with no gene match: 23. This CDR3 has 18 residues. CDR3 nucleotides: TGCAGCGTCTCCGGGACTAGCCAACTCCCACCAGAGCGAAATACGCAGTATTTT. It yields the protein CSVSGTSQLPPERNTQYF.

The V call is TRBV4-1, the J call TRBJ2-3; tentatively, D is TRBD2 (7 bases). Germline V gene lookup returns CDR1 MGHRA and CDR2 YSYEKL. The CDR3 runs 17 residues. The ends were cut back, 0 bases at V and 0 bases at J, with 13 bases in the middle. The DNA of the CDR3 is TGCGCCAGCAGCCAAGAACCGCGGGGGCTGAGCACAGATACGCAGTATTTT. Encoded protein: CASSQEPRGLSTDTQYF.

This clone has only one observation. The rearrangement uses TRBV11-2 and TRBJ2-1, with TRBD1 as a possible D gene (5 bases). The CDR3 extends over 14 amino acids. Trimming left V 0 bases short and J 8 bases short, with 11 bases between. CDR1 is SGHAT, CDR2 FQNNGV, per germline. The CDR3 reads CASSLELWGHEQFF. The CDR3 DNA is TGTGCCAGCAGCTTAGAACTGTGGGGCCATGAGCAGTTCTTC. The complete variable domain, with remaining parts taken from reference TRBV11-2 and TRBJ2-1, reads EAGVAQSPRYKIIEKRQSVAFWCNPISGHATLYWYQQILGQGPKLLIQFQNNGVVDDSQLPKDRFSAERLKGVDSTLKIQPAKLEDSAVYLCASSLELWGHEQFFGPGTRLTVL.

The genes are TRBV19 and TRBJ1-5, with D possibly TRBD1 on 5 matching bases. Trimming left V 4 bases short and J 1 base short, with 11 bases between. CDR3 length: 15 residues. Germline lookup yields CDR1 LNHDA and CDR2 SQIVND (reference sequence). The DNA for the CDR3 is TGTGCCAGTAGTAGTAGCAGGGTGAGCAATCAGCCCCAGCATTTT. Its protein is CASSSSRVSNQPQHF.

The rearrangement uses TRBV29-1 and TRBJ2-1; maybe TRBD1 (6 bases). The CDR3 contains 14 residues. Trimming took 7 bases from V and 0 from J, leaving 13 bases between them. CDR1 is SQVTM and CDR2 is ANQGSEA in the germline V gene. The CDR3 DNA reads as TGCAGCGGCAAAGGGGGAAGCTCCTACAATGAGCAGTTCTTC. As protein: CSGKGGSSYNEQFF.

The J gene is TRBJ1-3, the V gene TRBV6-5; D unclear. Germline CDR1 MNHEY, CDR2 SVGAGI. V gave up 6 bases and J gave up 1 base, with 4 bases separating them. The CDR3 spans 12 residues. The CDR3 DNA sequence: TGTGCCAGCAGAGCATCTGGAAACACCATATATTTT. As protein: CASRASGNTIYF.

V gene TRBV7-2 combines with J gene TRBJ2-5, with a possible D match to TRBD1 (6 bases). Per germline, CDR1 SGHTA and CDR2 FQGNSA. V gave up 5 bases and J gave up 3 bases, with 16 bases separating them. The CDR3 contains 15 residues. CDR3 sequence reads: CASSPVTGFEETQYF. CDR3 bases: TGTGCCAGCAGCCCTGTTACAGGGTTTGAAGAGACCCAGTACTTC.

The chain recombines TRBV7-9 with TRBJ2-7; a possible D gene is TRBD2 (7 bases). The CDR3 covers 16 residues. The V and J ends lost 7 bases and 2 bases respectively, with 21 bases between them. Germline CDR1 SEHNR, CDR2 FQNEAQ (reference sequence). The CDR3 DNA reads as TGTGCCAGCACCCCCCGGGGGCTAGCGGAGGCCTACGAGCAGTACTTC. Translating gives CASTPRGLAEAYEQYF. Full variable domain (rest looked up from reference TRBV7-9 and TRBJ2-7): DTGVSQNPRHKITKRGQNVTFRCDPISEHNRLYWYRQTLGQGPEFLTYFQNEAQLEKSRLLSDRFSAERPKGSFSTLEIQRTEQGDSAMYLCASTPRGLAEAYEQYFGPGTRLTVT.

This clone was detected once. V gene TRBV2 combines with J gene TRBJ1-6, with D possibly matching TRBD1 (6 bases). V shed 4 bases and J shed 0 bases, with 10 bases lying between them. The CDR3 spans 16 residues. Per the germline V gene, CDR1 is SNHLY and CDR2 is FYNNEI. CDR3 region: CASSAGQSSYNSPLHF. The DNA for the CDR3 is TGTGCCAGCAGTGCAGGACAGAGCTCCTATAATTCACCCCTCCACTTT. Based on the CDR3 plus reference TRBV2 and TRBJ1-6, the full variable domain is EPEVTQTPSHQVTQMGQEVILRCVPISNHLYFYWYRQILGQKVEFLVSFYNNEISEKSEIFDDQFSVERPDGSNFTLKIRSTKLEDSAMYFCASSAGQSSYNSPLHFGNGTRLTVT.

This clone appeared once. This chain links TRBV29-1 with TRBJ1-3; TRBD1 might be the D (5 bases). The germline CDR1 and CDR2 sequences are SQVTM and ANQGSEA. This CDR3 comprises 16 residues. The V gene lost 6 bases and the J gene lost 0 bases, with 18 bases spanning the gap. In nucleotides, the CDR3 is TGCAGCGTCTTGGGTCCCCGCGGGACCTCTGGAAACACCATATATTTT. As protein: CSVLGPRGTSGNTIYF.

The chain carries TRBV7-3 and TRBJ1-2; 9 bases agree with TRBD1. V gave up 3 bases and J gave up 3 bases; unmatched junction bases: 5. The germline CDR1 and CDR2 sequences are SGHTA and FQGTGA. The CDR3 is made up of 15 amino acids. The DNA of the CDR3 is TGTGCCAGCAGCTTGACAGGGACAGGGTACTATGGCTACACCTTC. Its protein product is CASSLTGTGYYGYTF.

The genes are TRBV6-1 and TRBJ2-1, with D perhaps TRBD2 (7 bases). Looked up from germline, CDR1 is MNHNS and CDR2 is SASEGT. The CDR3 consists of 16 residues. Trimming pared 2 bases from V and 3 bases from J, leaving 14 bases between. The CDR3 loop is CASSENGGGSYNEQFF. The CDR3 DNA is TGTGCCAGCAGTGAAAACGGCGGGGGCAGCTACAATGAGCAGTTCTTC.

This rearrangement joins TRBV29-1 to TRBJ2-5; weak D call: TRBD2 (6 bases). CDR1 and CDR2 (germline): SQVTM, ANQGSEA. The germline V and J ends were trimmed by 6 bases and 5 bases, with 22 bases remaining between them. This CDR3 has 15 amino acids. CDR3 sequence reads: CSVSPLSGRGETQYF. Written as DNA, the CDR3 is TGCAGCGTGAGTCCCCTCTCCGGGAGAGGGGAGACCCAGTACTTC.

V gene TRBV6-6 combines with J gene TRBJ1-6; possible D gene TRBD1, 5 bases. CDR1 and CDR2 from the germline V gene are MNHNY and SVGAGI (reference sequence). There are 19 residues in the CDR3. The V end was cut by 5 bases, the J end by 5 bases, with 25 bases between. The CDR3 nucleotides are TGTGCCAGCAGTCGGACCGGGACTCCCGGACCGCCTAATAATTCACCCCTCCACTTT. It encodes CASSRTGTPGPPNNSPLHF.